Below, 26 T cell receptor beta chains from the same sample are listed, as sequenced in a study of tumor-infiltrating lymphocytes in primary liver carcinoma. Alongside blood RNA obtained from unsorted whole blood, germline DNA was also extracted. The researchers produced TCR beta cDNA from roughly 500 ng total RNA with a constant-region primer. For TCR beta, libraries were produced by three nested multiplex PCR rounds using slightly modified ARM-PCR. The study ran its first two PCR rounds for around 10 cycles each, using TRBV1-TRBV30 forward primers and a C-beta reverse primer. TCRdb re-analysed the multiplex PCR reads in MiXCR, keeping a single row per CDR3 protein. The data show about 200,000 distinct CDR3 sequences, about two thirds seen once. The sequenced sample consisted of peripheral blood. The receptors stem from a woman aged 55-69 years with primary liver carcinoma and hepatitis B virus infection.

This clonotype was observed at least ten times. The CDR3 sequence: CSVQGQGGADTQYF. The DNA for the CDR3 is TGCAGCGTCCAAGGCCAGGGGGGGGCAGATACGCAGTATTTT. The J gene is TRBJ2-3, the V gene TRBV29-1, with D possibly called TRBD1 or TRBD2 (7 bases each). CDR3 length equals 14 residues. Trimming removed 6 bases at V and 4 bases at J, with 17 bases between. Germline-derived CDR1 and CDR2 are SQVTM and ANQGSEA.

This clonotype was recorded many times. The chain has TRBV28 and TRBJ2-6; D not certain. The CDR3 covers 17 residues. The germline CDR1 and CDR2 sequences are MDHEN and SYDVKM. V lost 1 base and J lost 0, with 10 bases in between. In DNA form, the CDR3 reads TGTGCCAGCAGTTTATTCTTCGGCAGCTCTGGGGCCAACGTCCTGACTTTC. It codes for CASSLFFGSSGANVLTF.

About this clonotype itself: Sequence at one end of the junction differs from germline and may be a read error. The genes are TRBV6-1 and TRBJ1-1, with a possible D match to TRBD1 (6 bases). Germline-derived CDR1 and CDR2 are MNHNS and SASEGT. The CDR3 has 12 residues. The CDR3 sequence is CVSRVLQGGAFF. The CDR3 nucleotides read TGTGTCAGCAGGGTACTACAAGGGGGAGCTTTCTTT.

Worth noting for this clonotype: No conserved phenylalanine or tryptophan ends this CDR3, so it is likely a read error. The J gene is TRBJ1-1, the V gene TRBV11-2; no clear D. Trimming left V 7 bases short and J 4 bases short, with 13 bases between. CDR3 size: 13 residues. The germline V gene has CDR1 SGHAT and CDR2 FQNNGV. The CDR3: CASNPSDGTEAFL. Here the CDR3 DNA reads TGTGCCAGCAACCCCAGTGATGGCACTGAAGCTTTCCTT.

Comment on this clonotype: A read error may be the cause here, since a much bigger clone is one base away. This rearrangement joins TRBV4-2 to TRBJ1-4, with D hard to call. V dropped 8 bases and J dropped 7 bases, with 5 bases sitting between them. Germline CDR1 reads LGHNA; CDR2 reads YNFKEQ. The CDR3 has 10 amino acids. CDR3 loop: CASRSEKLFF. Written as DNA, the CDR3 is TGTGCCAGCCGGAGTGAAAAACTGTTTTTT.

On this clonotype: Since a much larger clone is just one base distant, this may be a read error. CDR3 loop: CASNSLAGAATGELFF. DNA of the CDR3: TGTGCCAGCAATTCGTTAGCGGGAGCGGCCACCGGGGAGCTGTTTTTT. The chain joins TRBV6-2 or TRBV6-3 to TRBJ2-2, with 9 bases matching TRBD2. This CDR3 has 16 residues. The trim removed 7 bases at V and 4 bases at J, leaving 10 bases unmatched. Germline CDR1 reads MNHEY; CDR2 reads SVGEGT.

Comments on this clonotype: Sequence at one end of the junction differs from germline and may be a read error. The CDR3 DNA reads TGTGCCAGCAGCCTTAAGACAGGCCGAAACACCAGGGAGCTGTTTTTT. It encodes CASSLKTGRNTRELFF. The V gene is TRBV5-5, the J gene TRBJ2-2, with a tentative D call TRBD1 (6 bases). The CDR3 length is 16 residues. CDR1 and CDR2 (germline): SGHKS, YYEKEE (reference sequence).

The chain has TRBV28 and TRBJ1-3; D not certain. This CDR3 region has 14 residues. Trimming removed 5 bases from V and 0 bases from J, with 8 bases in between. Germline-derived CDR1 and CDR2 are MDHEN and SYDVKM. CDR3 residues: CASSDRSSGNTIYF. In DNA, the CDR3 is TGTGCCAGCAGTGACCGGAGCTCTGGAAACACCATATATTTT. The full variable domain, completed using reference TRBV28 and TRBJ1-3, is DVKVTQSSRYLVKRTGEKVFLECVQDMDHENMFWYRQDPGLGLRLIYFSYDVKMKEKGDIPEGYSVSREKKERFSLILESASTNQTSMYLCASSDRSSGNTIYFGEGSWLTVV.

A note on this clonotype: No conserved phenylalanine or tryptophan is present at the end of the CDR3, so a read error is the likely explanation. The rearrangement links TRBV6-6 to TRBJ2-1, with D possibly matching TRBD1 (6 bases). The CDR3 covers 16 residues. Germline-derived CDR1 and CDR2 are MNHNY and SVGAGI (reference sequence). Trimming took off 4 bases at V and 9 bases at J, with 22 bases between the two ends. CDR3 DNA sequence: TGTGCCAGCAGTTCCCATGGGACACGGCTAGGCTCTGAGCAGTTCATC. This encodes CASSSHGTRLGSEQFI.

The chain is built from TRBV11-2 and TRBJ2-5, with 9 bases identical to TRBD2. Germline CDR1 and CDR2: SGHAT and FQNNGV. V lost 8 bases, J lost 4 bases, and 11 bases stayed unmatched. CDR3 length equals 15 residues. The CDR3 sequence is CASHSRGSGRETQYF. CDR3 sequence (DNA): TGTGCCAGCCACTCCCGTGGTAGCGGGAGAGAGACCCAGTACTTC.

Details on this clonotype: Likely a read error: the CDR3 ends without its conserved phenylalanine or tryptophan. V is TRBV29-1 and J is TRBJ2-3, with D unresolved. In germline, CDR1 is SQVTM, CDR2 ANQGSEA. Deletions cut 7 bases from V and 5 bases from J, with 19 bases between. This CDR3 has 14 residues. In nucleotides, the CDR3 is TGCAGCGCCGGCGGTAACCTTTATGGAGATACGCAGTATTCT. Amino acids: CSAGGNLYGDTQYS.

As for this clonotype: Compared with germline, one end of the junction differs, possibly owing to a read error. V usage is TRBV11-2 and J usage is TRBJ1-1; D gene unclear. The CDR3 runs 14 residues. Per the germline V gene, CDR1 is SGHAT and CDR2 is FQNNGV. CDR3: CVSSLVRENTEDFF. The CDR3, as DNA: TGTGTCAGCAGCTTAGTGCGGGAGAACACTGAAGATTTCTTT.

This chain connects TRBV11-2 to TRBJ1-2; possible D gene TRBD1, 6 bases. The germline V gene has CDR1 SGHAT and CDR2 FQNNGV. Between the trimmed V and J ends, which lost 5 bases and 7 bases, there was a span of 14 bases. This CDR3 is 13 amino acids long. CDR3 DNA: TGTGCCAGCAGCACGGACAGAACGGGTGGCTACACCTTC. Translating it yields CASSTDRTGGYTF.

The chain combines TRBV11-2 with TRBJ2-1; 8 nucleotides agree with TRBD1. The CDR3 runs 13 residues. Germline assignment: CDR1 SGHAT and CDR2 FQNNGV. V gave up 7 bases and J gave up 9 bases; unmatched junction bases: 8. In nucleotides, the CDR3 is TGTGCCAGCACGATGGACAGGGCAGCTGAGCAGTTCTTC. Its translation is CASTMDRAAEQFF.

CDR3 DNA: TGCGCCAGCAGCCCGGGGTACGGGCAGGGCCCTTTTCGTGATAGCTACACCTTC. It translates to CASSPGYGQGPFRDSYTF. The V and J genes are TRBV5-1 and TRBJ1-2; TRBD1 might be the D (5 bases). The CDR3 consists of 18 residues. Germline CDR1 is SGHRS and CDR2 is YFSETQ. Deletions cut 4 bases from V and 9 bases from J, with 31 bases between.

About this clonotype: Lacking the conserved final phenylalanine or tryptophan, this CDR3 likely reflects a read error. The DNA is omitted, as the CDR3 cannot be located on it reliably, and the CDR3 follows TCRdb's listing. The V gene is TRBV12-3 or TRBV12-4, the J gene TRBJ1-1; TRBD1, the table's D call, was not compared with the DNA. Inclusive of both ends, the CDR3 amounts to 15 amino acids. The chain's CDR3 is CVSRGRGYSDTETFL.

At least ten counts were recorded for this clonotype. This chain links TRBV28 with TRBJ1-1; no firm D call. This CDR3 spans 11 amino acids. The V gene's germline CDR1 is MDHEN and CDR2 SYDVKM. The V end was cut by 7 bases, the J end by 5 bases, with 8 bases between. The CDR3 bases are TGTGCCAGCATCTATCGTACTGAAGCTTTCTTT. Amino acid sequence: CASIYRTEAFF.

Turning to this clonotype: This CDR3 is missing its conserved last phenylalanine or tryptophan, likely due to a read error. The chain links TRBV12-3 or TRBV12-4 to TRBJ2-1; 9 bases align to TRBD2. Losses at the gene ends were 5 bases for V and 6 bases for J; bases not matched to a gene: 17. The CDR3 consists of 18 residues. CDR3 region: CASSPRLAERRSSNEQFI. In DNA form, the CDR3 reads TGTGCCAGCAGTCCACGACTAGCGGAGAGGAGATCGAGCAATGAGCAGTTCATC.

A note on this clonotype: At one of its ends the junction is not consistent with the germline gene, which may arise from a read error. This chain links TRBV11-2 with TRBJ1-1; 8 bases fit TRBD1. The germline V gene has CDR1 SGHAT and CDR2 FQNNGV. The length of the CDR3 is 14 residues. The chain's CDR3 is CASSARTGQTEAFF. CDR3 bases: TGTGCGAGCAGCGCGCGGACAGGGCAGACTGAAGCTTTCTTT. The full variable domain, its missing parts supplied by reference TRBV11-2 and TRBJ1-1, is EAGVAQSPRYKIIEKRQSVAFWCNPISGHATLYWYQQILGQGPKLLIQFQNNGVVDDSQLPKDRFSAERLKGVDSTLKIQPAKLEDSAVYLCASSARTGQTEAFFGQGTRLTVV.

As regards this clonotype: Given a much more abundant clone one base away, this may be a read error. The chain employs TRBV12-3 or TRBV12-4 and TRBJ2-4; D might be TRBD1 (6 bases). The V and J ends lost 6 bases and 6 bases respectively, with 12 bases between them. The CDR3 length is 13 residues. The CDR3 spells CASSLEDRNIQYF. CDR3 nucleotide sequence: TGTGCCAGCAGCCTTGAGGACAGAAACATTCAGTACTTC.

This rearrangement joins TRBV28 to TRBJ2-1, with 15 bases aligning to TRBD2. Per the germline V gene, CDR1 is MDHEN and CDR2 is SYDVKM. This CDR3 spans 16 amino acids. Losses at the gene ends were 2 bases for V and 12 bases for J; bases not matched to a gene: 8. In DNA form, the CDR3 reads TGTGCCAGCAGTTTAACTGGGACTAGCGGGAGGTTTGGGCAGTTCTTC. Translation gives CASSLTGTSGRFGQFF. The full variable domain, with the rest looked up from reference TRBV28 and TRBJ2-1, is DVKVTQSSRYLVKRTGEKVFLECVQDMDHENMFWYRQDPGLGLRLIYFSYDVKMKEKGDIPEGYSVSREKKERFSLILESASTNQTSMYLCASSLTGTSGRFGQFFGPGTRLTVL.

Of note for this clonotype: One end of the junction varies from germline; a read error may be responsible. This chain joins TRBV30 and TRBJ2-1; unclear D gene. In germline, CDR1 is GTSNPN, CDR2 SVGIG (reference sequence). This CDR3 has 12 amino acids. The CDR3 loop reads CAWSRVANEQSF. CDR3 DNA sequence: TGTGCCTGGAGTAGAGTAGCCAATGAGCAGTCCTTC. Combining the CDR3 with reference TRBV30 and TRBJ2-1 gives the whole variable domain SQTIHQWPATLVQPVGSPLSLECTVEGTSNPNLYWYRQAAGRGLQLLFYSVGIGQISSEVPQNLSASRPQDRQFILSSKKLLLSDSGFYLCAWSRVANEQSFGPGTRLTVL.

The chain combines TRBV11-2 with TRBJ2-7; 8 bases map to TRBD2. CDR1 and CDR2 (germline): SGHAT, FQNNGV. There are 15 residues in the CDR3. V lost 10 bases and J lost 7; bases outside the gene matches: 18. CDR3 bases: TGTGCCAACAGTTTTTACGGGACTAGTTTTTTTGAGCAGTACTTC. As protein: CANSFYGTSFFEQYF.

The chain has TRBV28 and TRBJ2-7; D might be TRBD1 (6 bases). The CDR3 loop spans 13 amino acids. The V gene lost 6 bases and the J gene lost 5 bases, with 14 bases spanning the gap. The germline gives CDR1 MDHEN, CDR2 SYDVKM. The chain's CDR3 is CASRKQGINEQYF. DNA for the CDR3: TGTGCCAGCAGGAAACAGGGAATCAACGAGCAGTACTTC.

Details on this clonotype: In this CDR3 the conserved last residue, phenylalanine or tryptophan, is missing, so a read error is likely. J is TRBJ1-1 and V is TRBV11-2; 10 bases align to TRBD1. The CDR3 totals 15 residues. The germline V gene has CDR1 SGHAT and CDR2 FQNNGV. The CDR3 sequence: CAISSWTGGVTEAFS. The CDR3 nucleotides are TGTGCCATCAGCTCCTGGACAGGGGGAGTGACTGAAGCTTTCTCT.

In the case of this clonotype: The junction shows a germline mismatch at one end, possibly a read error. The chain uses TRBV18 and TRBJ1-3; D is perhaps TRBD1 (6 bases). There are 17 residues in the CDR3. CDR1 is KGHSH, CDR2 LQKENI, per germline. CDR3 nucleotides: TGTGCCAGCTCACCGGCAATGACAGGCCGCTCTAGAAACACCATATATTTT. Residues: CASSPAMTGRSRNTIYF.